This T cell receptor (beta chain) stems from a study of T-cell reconstitution after alpha-beta-depleted transplantation in children. Preparation of the TCRbeta library involved a method that used unique molecular identifiers. Using its own MiXCR run on the PCR reads, TCRdb lists one record per CDR3 protein. The table shows 250,000 to 300,000 distinct CDR3 sequences, with around 10% occurring only once. Regarding the study as a whole: Surviving recipient T cells and thymic progenitors accounted for the high day-60 TCRbeta diversity observed in some patients. By one year post-transplant, T-cell counts and diversity largely arose from T cells that were newly produced. At around two months after transplant, the alpha-beta T cells were reportedly derived from several hundred expanded clones that came from non-depleted graft cells.

This clonotype was found many times. Its target is unknown. CDR1 is DFQATT and CDR2 is SNEGSKA in the germline V gene (reference sequence). The length of the CDR3 is 12 residues. Trimming removed 3 bases from V and 6 bases from J, with 12 bases in between. The chain joins TRBV20-1 to TRBJ2-7, with D possibly matching TRBD2 (5 bases). The receptor was isolated from a male patient between 2 and 10 years old who had a stem cell transplant for chronic granulomatous disease, so the T cells may come from the graft donor. The source was peripheral blood, collected 180 days after TCRalphabeta/CD19-depleted stem cell transplant. The CDR3 coding sequence is TGCAGTGCTAGTCCTCTAGCTCGCGAGCAGTACTTC. As protein: CSASPLAREQYF.